The following is a TCR beta chain sequence with its context. Its antigen remains unknown. The same CDR3 arises from other DNA sequences in this sample as well. There were no recent acute infections or vaccinations among the donors, who were healthy HIV-negative adults. These data originate in a study of shared clonotypes between healthy human individuals. Study information: Three plates each covered CD4 naive and memory; CD8 naive two, CD8 memory one.

Study conclusions and caveats: Across subsets, estimated richness was generally greater for naive than for memory populations.

The study ran the assay at deep level. Produced via immunoSEQ multiplex PCR; TCRdb's table is partial and in-frame only. The sample carries a few million clones, around nine tenths recorded once. The sequenced sample consisted of naive CD4+ T cells sorted from blood. Subset reported: CD45RA+ positively selected. The TCR sequence derives from a young man in good health.

CDR3 nucleotide sequence: TGTGCCAGCAGCGTAGGGGCAGGGAATACCGGGGAGCTGTTTTTT. As protein: CASSVGAGNTGELFF. The chain couples TRBV9 to TRBJ2-2; D possibly corresponds to TRBD1 (5 bases). The V gene's germline CDR1 is SGDLS and CDR2 YYNGEE. V lost 0 bases to trimming and J lost 5 bases, with 11 bases between them. The CDR3 sequence is 15 residues long.